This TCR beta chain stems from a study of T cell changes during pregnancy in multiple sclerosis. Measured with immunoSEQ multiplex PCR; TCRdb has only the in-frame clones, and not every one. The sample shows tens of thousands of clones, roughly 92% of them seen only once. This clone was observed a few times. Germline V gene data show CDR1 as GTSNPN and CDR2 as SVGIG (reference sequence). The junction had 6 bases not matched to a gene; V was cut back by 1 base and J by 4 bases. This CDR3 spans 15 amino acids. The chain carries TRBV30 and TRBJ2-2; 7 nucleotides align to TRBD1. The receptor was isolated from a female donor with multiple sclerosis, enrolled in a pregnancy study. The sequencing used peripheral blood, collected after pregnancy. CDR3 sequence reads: CAWSGDRAGTGELFF. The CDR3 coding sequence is TGTGCCTGGAGTGGCGACAGGGCAGGCACCGGGGAGCTGTTTTTT. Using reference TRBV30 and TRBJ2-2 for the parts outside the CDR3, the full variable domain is SQTIHQWPATLVQPVGSPLSLECTVEGTSNPNLYWYRQAAGRGLQLLFYSVGIGQISSEVPQNLSASRPQDRQFILSSKKLLLSDSGFYLCAWSGDRAGTGELFFGEGSRLTVL.